The 32 T cell receptor beta chains given below trace back to one sample, sequenced in a study of T cell changes during pregnancy in multiple sclerosis. Using immunoSEQ multiplex PCR, the repertoire was profiled, and TCRdb retains in-frame clones only, with some absent. The sample records approximately 70,000 clones, 91% being singletons. The sequenced sample was peripheral blood, obtained in the third trimester of pregnancy. These receptors were obtained from a female donor in good health, enrolled as a control in a pregnancy study.

The chain is built from TRBV4-1 and TRBJ2-3; 12 nucleotides line up with TRBD2. The CDR3 loop spans 18 amino acids. The germline V gene encodes CDR1 MGHRA and CDR2 YSYEKL. The V gene end was trimmed by 4 bases and the J gene end by 2 bases; junction bases not matched to a gene: 10. CDR3 bases: TGCGCCAGCAGCCCGAGACGACTAGCGGGGGCCTACACAGATACGCAGTATTTT. It codes for CASSPRRLAGAYTDTQYF.

The rearrangement joins TRBV5-6 to TRBJ2-3; 10 nucleotides align to TRBD2. With 4 bases clipped from V and 3 bases from J, the junction kept 5 bases outside the gene matches. Germline loops: CDR1 SGHDT, CDR2 YYEEEE. The CDR3 loop spans 15 amino acids. Here the CDR3 reads CASSEPSGSTDTQYF. CDR3 bases: TGTGCCAGCAGCGAACCTAGCGGGAGTACAGATACGCAGTATTTT.

The rearrangement links TRBV6-5 to TRBJ1-1; no reliable D call. V was shortened by 4 bases and J by 1 base, with 7 bases between the two germline ends. The CDR3 length is 13 residues. Germline values: CDR1 MNHEY, CDR2 SVGAGI. DNA for the CDR3: TGTGCCAGCAGTTTCGCGGAGAACACTGAAGCTTTCTTT. It encodes CASSFAENTEAFF.

This sequence joins TRBV11-3 and TRBJ2-1; TRBD2 matches 15 bases. CDR1 and CDR2 (germline): SGHNT, YENEEA. Unmatched junction bases numbered 4, after V lost 4 bases and J lost 9 bases. CDR3 length equals 15 residues. The CDR3 DNA reads TGTGCCAGCAGCTCCGGACTAGCGGGAGGGGTTGAGCAGTTCTTC. The encoded protein is CASSSGLAGGVEQFF.

V is TRBV27 and J is TRBJ1-2; the match to TRBD1 covers 8 bases. CDR1 and CDR2 from the germline V gene are MNHEY and SMNVEV (reference sequence). V dropped 5 bases and J dropped 2; count of bases not matched to a gene: 4. The CDR3 contains 14 residues. For the CDR3, the DNA is TGTGCCAGCAGTAGACGACAGGGGAACTATGGCTACACCTTC. Protein product: CASSRRQGNYGYTF.

The chain links TRBV6-5 to TRBJ1-6, with a possible D match to TRBD1 (5 bases). CDR3 length equals 13 residues. CDR1 MNHEY and CDR2 SVGAGI come from the germline V gene. V was trimmed by 8 bases and J by 7 bases, leaving 12 bases between them. The CDR3 DNA reads as TGTGCCAGCCGGGGGGTGGTCAATTCACCCCTCCACTTT. This translates into CASRGVVNSPLHF.

This clone was detected a few times. The chain combines TRBV7-9 with TRBJ2-6; TRBD1 aligns across 7 bases. The CDR3 spans 15 residues. Germline lookup yields CDR1 SEHNR and CDR2 FQNEAQ (reference sequence). V lost 6 bases and J lost 3; bases outside the gene matches: 5. CDR3 nucleotide sequence: TGTGCCAGCAGAACACAGGGGTATGGGGCCAACGTCCTGACTTTC. Translating it yields CASRTQGYGANVLTF.

The chain joins TRBV19 to TRBJ1-1; D unresolved. CDR1 and CDR2 (germline): LNHDA, SQIVND (reference sequence). The V gene lost 5 bases and the J gene lost 5 bases, with 18 bases spanning the gap. The CDR3 has 15 residues. The CDR3 DNA reads TGTGCCAGTAGTGGTCCAGGTTGGGAGGGTACTGAAGCTTTCTTT. Its translation: CASSGPGWEGTEAFF. Combining the CDR3 with reference TRBV19 and TRBJ1-1 gives the whole variable domain DGGITQSPKYLFRKEGQNVTLSCEQNLNHDAMYWYRQDPGQGLRLIYYSQIVNDFQKGDIAEGYSVSREKKESFPLTVTSAQKNPTAFYLCASSGPGWEGTEAFFGQGTRLTVV.

This clone has just a few counts. The chain recombines TRBV6-1 with TRBJ1-3; D is unclear. Trimming left V 0 bases short and J 4 bases short, with 7 bases between. Germline values: CDR1 MNHNS, CDR2 SASEGT. This CDR3 is 14 amino acids long. The CDR3 nucleotides are TGTGCCAGCAGTGAAGCGTATATGGGAAACACCATATATTTT. As protein: CASSEAYMGNTIYF.

The gene calls are TRBV6-5 and TRBJ2-7; perhaps TRBD2 as D (5 bases). Germline V lookup: CDR1 MNHEY, CDR2 SVGAGI. V was shortened by 0 bases and J by 0 bases, with 12 bases between the two germline ends. The CDR3 has 16 residues. CDR3 sequence (DNA): TGTGCCAGCAGTTACTCGGTCCCCGGGATCTCCTACGAGCAGTACTTC. This codes for CASSYSVPGISYEQYF.

V usage is TRBV11-3 and J usage is TRBJ1-2; 10 bases match TRBD1. CDR3 length: 13 amino acids. V lost 4 bases and J lost 10; bases outside the gene matches: 6. Germline lookup yields CDR1 SGHNT and CDR2 YENEEA. The CDR3 DNA is TGTGCCAGCAGCTCCGGGACAGGGGAAGACTACACCTTC. This translates into CASSSGTGEDYTF.

This chain uses TRBV9 with TRBJ1-3; 9 bases agree with TRBD1. CDR3 size: 19 residues. Germline loops: CDR1 SGDLS, CDR2 YYNGEE. With V trimmed by 3 bases and J by 2 bases, 15 bases remained unmatched. The CDR3 reads CASSAARDRVSTTGNTIYF. The CDR3 nucleotides read TGTGCCAGCAGCGCCGCCAGGGACAGGGTTTCCACCACTGGAAACACCATATATTTT.

This clone was observed a single time. The rearrangement uses TRBV5-6 and TRBJ2-1, with 12 nucleotides matching TRBD1. The V segment lost 4 bases and the J segment 8 bases; nucleotides outside the gene matches: 7. Germline V gene sequence: CDR1 SGHDT, CDR2 YYEEEE. The CDR3 runs to 15 residues. DNA of the CDR3: TGTGCCAGCAGCGGCCGGGACAGGGGGCATCATGAGCAGTTCTTC. Encoded protein: CASSGRDRGHHEQFF.

The chain links TRBV5-6 to TRBJ1-2, with D tentatively TRBD1 (5 bases). This CDR3 is 13 amino acids long. Deletions cut 4 bases from V and 7 bases from J, with 14 bases between. Germline V lookup: CDR1 SGHDT, CDR2 YYEEEE. In DNA form, the CDR3 reads TGTGCCAGCAGCCTCACGGGGGTCGCTGGCTACACCTTC. The encoded protein is CASSLTGVAGYTF.

The chain couples TRBV5-1 to TRBJ2-7, with a possible D match to TRBD1 (6 bases). Germline V lookup: CDR1 SGHRS, CDR2 YFSETQ. Trimming stripped 4 bases from V and 3 bases from J, with 17 bases between. This CDR3 spans 15 amino acids. CDR3 in amino acids: CASSPPSIGGYEQYF. The CDR3 nucleotides read TGCGCCAGCAGCCCCCCCTCTATAGGGGGCTACGAGCAGTACTTC.

V usage is TRBV30 and J usage is TRBJ2-1; 12 bases align to TRBD1. V dropped 5 bases and J dropped 6; count of bases not matched to a gene: 5. In germline, CDR1 is GTSNPN, CDR2 SVGIG (reference sequence). CDR3 length equals 14 residues. CDR3 coding DNA: TGTGCCTGGCTTAGGGACAGGGGGCCCAATGAGCAGTTCTTC. Its protein product is CAWLRDRGPNEQFF.

The rearrangement joins TRBV9 to TRBJ1-4; 9 nucleotides line up with TRBD1. This CDR3 is 15 amino acids long. V lost 3 bases, J lost 7 bases, and 7 bases stayed unmatched. The germline V gene encodes CDR1 SGDLS and CDR2 YYNGEE. CDR3 protein: CASSARQGDGEKLFF. Here the CDR3 DNA reads TGTGCCAGCAGCGCCCGACAGGGGGATGGTGAAAAACTGTTTTTT.

The rearrangement uses TRBV11-2 and TRBJ1-1; D call uncertain. Germline loops: CDR1 SGHAT, CDR2 FQNNGV. The germline V and J ends were trimmed by 5 bases and 5 bases, with 18 bases remaining between them. The CDR3 consists of 15 residues. In DNA form, the CDR3 reads TGTGCCAGCAGCCCCAACCCTCCCGGGAATACTGAAGCTTTCTTT. Protein: CASSPNPPGNTEAFF.

The chain recombines TRBV4-1 with TRBJ2-1; 8 nucleotides line up with TRBD1. CDR1 is MGHRA, CDR2 YSYEKL, per germline. The trim removed 1 base at V and 7 bases at J, leaving 6 bases unmatched. The length of the CDR3 is 15 residues. As DNA, the CDR3 is TGCGCCAGCAGCCAAGGGTCAGGGGGCGTGAATGAGCAGTTCTTC. This codes for CASSQGSGGVNEQFF.

The chain couples TRBV18 to TRBJ1-1; tentatively, D is TRBD1 (6 bases). CDR3 length: 13 amino acids. Germline V gives CDR1 KGHSH, CDR2 LQKENI. The V and J ends lost 3 bases and 7 bases respectively, with 12 bases between them. CDR3 in DNA: TGTGCCAGCTCACCGGGGACACAGCTTGAAGCTTTCTTT. Translated: CASSPGTQLEAFF.

The V and J genes are TRBV30 and TRBJ1-6, with 7 bases identical to TRBD1. The germline CDR1 and CDR2 sequences are GTSNPN and SVGIG (reference sequence). CDR3 size: 12 residues. J gave up 8 bases and V 5 bases, and 3 bases lay outside the gene matches. The DNA of the CDR3 is TGTGCCTGGTCCAGGGGGGATTCACCCCTCCACTTT. It specifies CAWSRGDSPLHF.

The chain is built from TRBV5-8 and TRBJ2-1; D uncertain. Per the germline V gene, CDR1 is SGHTS and CDR2 is YDEGEE. V was clipped by 5 bases and J by 3 bases, with 3 bases between them. This CDR3 comprises 11 residues. In DNA form, the CDR3 reads TGTGCCAGCAGTCTCTACAATGAGCAGTTCTTC. The encoded protein is CASSLYNEQFF.

This chain connects TRBV11-3 to TRBJ1-1; D not certain. The V end was cut by 3 bases, the J end by 4 bases, with 9 bases between. Germline-derived CDR1 and CDR2 are SGHNT and YENEEA. This CDR3 spans 13 amino acids. The CDR3, as DNA: TGTGCCAGCAGCTTCGGTCACGCCACTGAAGCTTTCTTT. As protein: CASSFGHATEAFF.

J is TRBJ1-2 and V is TRBV6-1; tentatively, D is TRBD1 (5 bases). CDR1 and CDR2 (germline): MNHNS, SASEGT. Trimming stripped 3 bases from V and 8 bases from J, with 10 bases between. There are 12 residues in the CDR3. The CDR3 region has the DNA TGTGCCAGCAGTGATGGCAGGGTGGGCTACACCTTC. It specifies CASSDGRVGYTF.

V is TRBV6-1 and J is TRBJ2-7, with 8 positions matching TRBD1. CDR1 MNHNS and CDR2 SASEGT come from the germline V gene. This CDR3 spans 11 amino acids. V lost 6 bases, J lost 7 bases, and 2 bases stayed unmatched. The CDR3 loop reads CASSRDREQYF. The DNA for the CDR3 is TGTGCCAGCAGCCGGGACAGGGAGCAGTACTTC.

This clone was seen a handful of times. The V call is TRBV29-1, the J call TRBJ2-7, with TRBD1 identical over 11 bases. V shed 6 bases, J shed 0 bases, and the junction held 10 bases outside the gene matches. The germline V gene encodes CDR1 SQVTM and CDR2 ANQGSEA. The length of the CDR3 is 16 residues. DNA of the CDR3: TGCAGCGTCACGGGGACAGGGGGGCTAAGCTCCTACGAGCAGTACTTC. It yields the protein CSVTGTGGLSSYEQYF.

The V and J genes are TRBV10-3 and TRBJ2-4, with 10 bases lining up with TRBD1. The CDR3 has 16 amino acids. Losses at the gene ends were 3 bases for V and 3 bases for J; bases not matched to a gene: 5. Germline V gene data show CDR1 as ENHRY and CDR2 as SYGVKD. The CDR3 DNA reads TGTGCCATCAGTGACAAAGGACAGGGGGGCAAAAACATTCAGTACTTC. Protein product: CAISDKGQGGKNIQYF.

The V and J genes are TRBV5-1 and TRBJ2-3; no definite D call. The ends were cut back, 5 bases at V and 0 bases at J, with 7 bases in the middle. This CDR3 region has 13 residues. Per germline, CDR1 SGHRS and CDR2 YFSETQ. The CDR3 coding sequence is TGCGCCAGCAGGCGCGCGAGCACAGATACGCAGTATTTT. This gives the protein CASRRASTDTQYF.

The V gene is TRBV7-8, the J gene TRBJ1-4; 7 bases align to TRBD1. The V gene end was trimmed by 5 bases and the J gene end by 5 bases; junction bases not matched to a gene: 5. The CDR3 contains 14 residues. Germline lookup yields CDR1 SGHVS and CDR2 FQNEAQ. CDR3 in amino acids: CASSLGGQNEKLFF. CDR3 coding DNA: TGTGCCAGCAGCCTAGGGGGACAGAATGAAAAACTGTTTTTT.

This chain links TRBV11-1 with TRBJ1-1, with D uncertain. In germline, CDR1 is SGHAT, CDR2 FQDESV (reference sequence). CDR3 size: 13 residues. V was clipped by 5 bases and J by 11 bases, with 18 bases between them. The CDR3 region has the DNA TGTGCCAGCAGCCCCGACACCCGCCGAGGGGCTTTCTTT. Translating gives CASSPDTRRGAFF. Filled out from reference TRBV11-1 and TRBJ1-1, the complete variable domain reads EAEVAQSPRYKITEKSQAVAFWCDPISGHATLYWYRQILGQGPELLVQFQDESVVDDSQLPKDRFSAERLKGVDSTLKIQPAELGDSAMYLCASSPDTRRGAFFGQGTRLTVV.

This sequence joins TRBV7-2 and TRBJ2-1, with 14 bases that match TRBD2. The CDR3 covers 16 residues. V was clipped by 4 bases and J by 8 bases; unmatched bases: 7. Germline CDR1 is SGHTA and CDR2 is FQGNSA. The CDR3: CASSWGLAGARDEQFF. The CDR3 nucleotides read TGTGCCAGCAGCTGGGGACTAGCGGGGGCCCGGGATGAGCAGTTCTTC.

The V call is TRBV7-2, the J call TRBJ2-1, with 10 bases that match TRBD2. In germline, CDR1 is SGHTA, CDR2 FQGNSA. The V segment lost 2 bases and the J segment 6 bases; nucleotides outside the gene matches: 10. The CDR3 is 17 residues long. Here the CDR3 DNA reads TGTGCCAGCAGCTTATTTATCCTAGCGGGAGTTGGCAATGAGCAGTTCTTC. Translating gives CASSLFILAGVGNEQFF.